The source of this T cell receptor beta chain is a study of cytomegalovirus exposure and HLA in healthy donors. Whole-study results and caveats: It was reported in a later analysis that an Asian-associated ancestry cluster showed fewer N-insertions than the approximately 670-donor mean.

Details on this clone: Its antigen is unknown.

Amplification used 60 Vbeta primers and 13 Jbeta primers. Assay used: immunoSEQ multiplex PCR; TCRdb lists only in-frame clones, some missing. The table has approximately 150,000 clones, around 80% seen once. Trimming cost V 5 bases and J 4 bases, with 11 bases left between them. Germline V gene data show CDR1 as SGHTA and CDR2 as FQGTGA. There are 13 residues in the CDR3. The clonotype was recovered from a woman in her fifties or sixties in good health and CMV-seropositive. The sample consisted of PBMCs. This rearrangement joins TRBV7-3 to TRBJ1-2, with D tentatively TRBD1 (5 bases). CDR3 DNA sequence: TGTGCCAGCAGCCCAGGGTGGGGCTATGGCTACACCTTC. It yields the protein CASSPGWGYGYTF.